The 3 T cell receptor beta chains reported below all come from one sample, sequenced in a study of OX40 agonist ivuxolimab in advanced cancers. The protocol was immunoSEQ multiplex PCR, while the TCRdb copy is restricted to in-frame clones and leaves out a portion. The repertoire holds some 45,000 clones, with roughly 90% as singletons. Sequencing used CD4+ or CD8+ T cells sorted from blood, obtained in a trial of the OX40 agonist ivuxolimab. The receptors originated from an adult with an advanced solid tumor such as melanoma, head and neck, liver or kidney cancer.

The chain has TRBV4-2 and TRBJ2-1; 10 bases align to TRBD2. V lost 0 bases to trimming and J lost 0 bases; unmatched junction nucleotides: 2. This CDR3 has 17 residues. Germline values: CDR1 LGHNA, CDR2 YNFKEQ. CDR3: CASSQDASGSSYNEQFF. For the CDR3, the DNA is TGTGCCAGCAGCCAAGATGCTAGCGGGAGCTCCTACAATGAGCAGTTCTTC.

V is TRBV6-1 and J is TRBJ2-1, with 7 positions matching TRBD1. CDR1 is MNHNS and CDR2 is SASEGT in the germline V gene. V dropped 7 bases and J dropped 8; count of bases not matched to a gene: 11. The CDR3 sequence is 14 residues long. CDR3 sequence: CASTNPTGSDEQFF. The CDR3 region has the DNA TGTGCCAGCACCAACCCGACAGGGTCGGATGAGCAGTTCTTC.

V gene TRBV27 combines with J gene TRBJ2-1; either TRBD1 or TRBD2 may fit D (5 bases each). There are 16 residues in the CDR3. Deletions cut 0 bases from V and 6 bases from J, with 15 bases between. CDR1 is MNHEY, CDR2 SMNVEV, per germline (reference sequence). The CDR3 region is CASSLSPGTMVNEQFF. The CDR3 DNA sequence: TGTGCCAGCAGTTTATCGCCAGGGACGATGGTCAATGAGCAGTTCTTC.